This entry lists 26 T cell receptor beta chains sequenced from one sample in a study of T cells in Graves' hyperthyroidism and ophthalmopathy (dated by TCRdb to between 2019 and 2020). Library creation used multiplex PCR. The listed sequencing device is Illumina HiSeq 2000. Amplification of TCR beta CDR3 regions was carried out from RNA transcripts. A first-round RT-PCR of the TCR CDR3 used the HTBI primer set with the Qiagen OneStep RT-PCR kit. TCRdb applied fastp at Q25 and MiXCR to the public reads, then kept only in-frame beta chains. Identical CDR3 protein sequences are pooled into one entry, listed with their most common genes and DNA. The sample table records about 840,000 distinct CDR3 sequences; roughly 37% of these occur just once. Jointly, the top ten make up 7.5% to 9.5% of the sample. Sequenced sample: blood. Every receptor here comes from a man between 18 and 29 years old with Graves' hyperthyroidism.

As to this clonotype: This clone may be a read error of a much larger clone one base away. The rearrangement links TRBV7-3 to TRBJ2-5; D ambiguous. Germline loops: CDR1 SGHTA, CDR2 FQGTGA. The CDR3 sequence is 14 residues long. The CDR3 sequence is CSSSFNSGQETQYF. The CDR3 nucleotides read TGTTCCAGCAGCTTTAACTCCGGACAAGAGACCCAGTACTTC.

This clonotype was detected ten times or more. CDR3 amino acids: CASSPRDVLSGNTIYF. The CDR3 DNA is TGTGCCAGCAGCCCCCGGGACGTTCTCTCTGGAAACACCATATATTTT. The chain recombines TRBV7-9 with TRBJ1-3; D perhaps matches TRBD1 (5 bases). The CDR3 has 16 amino acids. Trimming removed 5 bases from V and 0 bases from J, with 14 bases in between. In germline, CDR1 is SEHNR, CDR2 FQNEAQ (reference sequence).

The rearrangement joins TRBV20-1 to TRBJ2-5; tentatively, D is TRBD2 (5 bases). Germline V CDR1 and CDR2: DFQATT, SNEGSKA (reference sequence). CDR3 length: 15 amino acids. V was trimmed by 4 bases and J by 5 bases, leaving 20 bases between them. The CDR3 sequence is CSATPLADSFETQYF. CDR3 coding DNA: TGCAGTGCTACGCCCCTAGCCGATTCTTTTGAGACCCAGTACTTC.

J is TRBJ1-2 and V is TRBV18; a possible D gene is TRBD1 (6 bases). Between the trimmed V and J ends, which lost 5 bases and 8 bases, there was a span of 15 bases. Germline V gives CDR1 KGHSH, CDR2 LQKENI. The CDR3 totals 13 residues. The CDR3 spells CASSLRGQSGYTF. CDR3 nucleotides: TGTGCCAGCTCATTGAGAGGACAGAGCGGCTACACCTTC.

This clonotype was counted only a few times. V is TRBV3-1 and J is TRBJ1-2; 11 nucleotides line up with TRBD1. The trim removed 3 bases at V and 7 bases at J, leaving 7 bases unmatched. Germline loops: CDR1 LGHDT, CDR2 YNNKEL (reference sequence). This CDR3 region has 15 residues. The CDR3, as DNA: TGTGCCAGCAGCCACCTAGGGACAGGGGGTACTGGCTACACCTTC. As protein: CASSHLGTGGTGYTF.

V is TRBV5-1 and J is TRBJ2-7; D might be TRBD1 or TRBD2, each matching 5 bases. Germline assignment: CDR1 SGHRS and CDR2 YFSETQ. V was shortened by 7 bases and J by 1 base, with 15 bases between the two germline ends. CDR3 length: 14 amino acids. The CDR3 is CASAPGTESYEQYF. The DNA of the CDR3 is TGCGCCAGCGCACCCGGGACGGAATCCTACGAGCAGTACTTC.

This clonotype has just a few counts. The chain couples TRBV5-1 to TRBJ1-1, with a possible D match to TRBD1 (6 bases). V gave up 1 base and J gave up 1 base, with 11 bases separating them. CDR1 and CDR2 from the germline V gene are SGHRS and YFSETQ. CDR3 length: 15 amino acids. DNA of the CDR3: TGCGCCAGCAGCTTGTTAGGGGGGGAGAACACTGAAGCTTTCTTT. It is translated as CASSLLGGENTEAFF.

The chain is built from TRBV12-3 or TRBV12-4 and TRBJ1-1, with 7 bases lining up with TRBD1. The CDR3 has 17 residues. The junction had 14 bases not matched to a gene; V was cut back by 6 bases and J by 1 base. CDR3 DNA sequence: TGTGCCAGCAGCTTCTCGTTAAGCTGGGACAGGAACACTGAAGCTTTCTTT. Encoded protein: CASSFSLSWDRNTEAFF.

The table lists this clonotype with a few counts. This chain links TRBV19 with TRBJ1-2; 7 positions agree with TRBD1. This CDR3 contains 16 residues. The V segment lost 5 bases and the J segment 2 bases; nucleotides outside the gene matches: 11. CDR1 and CDR2 (germline): LNHDA, SQIVND (reference sequence). DNA for the CDR3: TGTGCCAGTAGTCCGGTTCCGGGGGGACAGAACTATGGCTACACCTTC. Its protein product is CASSPVPGGQNYGYTF.

This clonotype was observed at least ten times. The chain joins TRBV15 to TRBJ2-5; TRBD2 is a possible D gene (6 bases). The CDR3 spans 17 residues. CDR1 is LNHNV and CDR2 is YYDKDF in the germline V gene (reference sequence). The V and J ends lost 3 bases and 0 bases respectively, with 17 bases between them. The CDR3 is CATSSGGTDPYQETQYF. The CDR3 DNA reads TGTGCCACCAGCAGTGGGGGGACTGACCCGTACCAAGAGACCCAGTACTTC.

This clonotype was counted ten times or more. The chain employs TRBV29-1 and TRBJ2-2; 12 bases match TRBD2. J lost 3 bases, V lost 4 bases, and 3 bases had no gene match. CDR1 is SQVTM and CDR2 is ANQGSEA in the germline V gene. The CDR3 is 15 residues long. CDR3 in DNA: TGCAGCGTTGCTCTAGCGGGGGGGTACACCGGGGAGCTGTTTTTT. This codes for CSVALAGGYTGELFF.

The chain has TRBV7-9 and TRBJ1-2; 9 bases fit TRBD1. CDR1 and CDR2 (germline): SEHNR, FQNEAQ (reference sequence). The V segment lost 5 bases and the J segment 12 bases; nucleotides outside the gene matches: 7. The CDR3 length is 12 residues. The CDR3 DNA is TGTGCCAGCAGCCCTAGGGACAGGGCTGACACCTTC. Amino acids: CASSPRDRADTF.

At least ten counts were recorded for this clonotype. V usage is TRBV7-6 and J usage is TRBJ1-2; a possible D gene is TRBD1 (6 bases). CDR1 SGHVS and CDR2 FNYEAQ come from the germline V gene. The V end was cut by 5 bases, the J end by 6 bases, with 19 bases between. This CDR3 spans 15 amino acids. In nucleotides, the CDR3 is TGTGCCAGCAGCCAAACCCTAGGCAGGGGTCATGGCTACACCTTC. Translating it yields CASSQTLGRGHGYTF.

In this sample, this clonotype turned up many times. The rearrangement uses TRBV2 and TRBJ1-5; 7 nucleotides match TRBD1. CDR1 is SNHLY and CDR2 is FYNNEI in the germline V gene. The V segment lost 5 bases and the J segment 7 bases; nucleotides outside the gene matches: 11. The CDR3 runs to 15 residues. CDR3 DNA sequence: TGTGCCAGCAGTCCCGGGACAGTATTTGGGCAGCCCCAGCATTTT. Protein sequence: CASSPGTVFGQPQHF. The whole variable domain, remainder taken from reference TRBV2 and TRBJ1-5, is EPEVTQTPSHQVTQMGQEVILRCVPISNHLYFYWYRQILGQKVEFLVSFYNNEISEKSEIFDDQFSVERPDGSNFTLKIRSTKLEDSAMYFCASSPGTVFGQPQHFGDGTRLSIL.

This clonotype was picked up many times. V gene TRBV29-1 combines with J gene TRBJ1-2, with 7 bases lining up with TRBD1. The length of the CDR3 is 14 residues. Germline CDR1 SQVTM, CDR2 ANQGSEA. Germline trimming cut 6 bases from V and 2 bases from J; bases unmatched to any gene: 9. The CDR3 DNA sequence: TGCAGCGTCGCCCTGGACAGGACAAACTATGGCTACACCTTC. This encodes CSVALDRTNYGYTF.

This clonotype was observed a few times. This chain connects TRBV4-1 to TRBJ2-7; a weak D match, TRBD1 (5 bases). This CDR3 region has 14 residues. Trimming shortened V by 1 base and J by 3 bases, and 10 bases separated the two germline ends. Germline assignment: CDR1 MGHRA and CDR2 YSYEKL. Here the CDR3 reads CASSQGTTVYEQYF. CDR3 coding DNA: TGCGCCAGCAGCCAAGGGACAACTGTCTACGAGCAGTACTTC.

The chain couples TRBV6-1 to TRBJ1-1; D uncertain. The germline CDR1 and CDR2 sequences are MNHNS and SASEGT. The CDR3 consists of 14 residues. V was shortened by 3 bases and J by 4 bases, with 12 bases between the two germline ends. DNA of the CDR3: TGTGCCAGCAGTGAGATCGGAACCCCCACTGAAGCTTTCTTT. Its protein product is CASSEIGTPTEAFF.

This rearrangement joins TRBV4-1 to TRBJ1-1; perhaps TRBD1 as D (5 bases). CDR1 is MGHRA and CDR2 is YSYEKL in the germline V gene. The CDR3 has 14 residues. V shed 0 bases and J shed 4 bases, with 9 bases lying between them. CDR3 residues: CASSQDRGVTEAFF. CDR3 nucleotides: TGCGCCAGCAGCCAAGATCGAGGGGTCACTGAAGCTTTCTTT.

The rearrangement uses TRBV7-2 and TRBJ1-2; TRBD1 agrees at 7 bases. The CDR3 extends over 14 amino acids. Germline-derived CDR1 and CDR2 are SGHTA and FQGNSA. The V and J ends lost 4 bases and 3 bases, in that order; junction bases with no gene match: 5. For the CDR3, the DNA is TGTGCCAGCAGCTCACGACAGGGATACTATGGCTACACCTTC. It is translated as CASSSRQGYYGYTF.

This clonotype was found a few times. The chain is built from TRBV2 and TRBJ2-7; unclear D gene. Trimming pared 4 bases from V and 3 bases from J, leaving 16 bases between. The length of the CDR3 is 15 residues. In germline, CDR1 is SNHLY, CDR2 FYNNEI. The CDR3 spells CASSAPDGENYEQYF. In DNA form, the CDR3 reads TGTGCCAGCAGTGCCCCGGACGGTGAGAACTACGAGCAGTACTTC.

This clonotype has a count of ten or more. The chain employs TRBV7-9 and TRBJ1-1; possible D gene TRBD1, 5 bases. Germline V lookup: CDR1 SEHNR, CDR2 FQNEAQ (reference sequence). CDR3 length: 14 residues. Trimming removed 5 bases at V and 4 bases at J, with 14 bases between. CDR3 nucleotide sequence: TGTGCCAGCAGCGATCGCAGGGCGGCCACTGAAGCTTTCTTT. This codes for CASSDRRAATEAFF.

This clonotype was counted at least ten times. CDR3 sequence reads: CSATSDGNYGYTF. As DNA, the CDR3 is TGCAGTGCTACCTCAGACGGAAACTATGGCTACACCTTC. The chain uses TRBV20-1 and TRBJ1-2; D ambiguous. CDR1 is DFQATT, CDR2 SNEGSKA, per germline (reference sequence). The CDR3 is 13 amino acids. Trimming pared 4 bases from V and 2 bases from J, leaving 11 bases between.

The DNA of the CDR3 is TGCAGTGCGAAGTCTGGGGGTGAAAAACTGTTTTTT. It is translated as CSAKSGGEKLFF. This sequence joins TRBV20-1 and TRBJ1-4, with D possibly being TRBD1 (5 bases). The CDR3 sequence is 12 residues long. V gave up 6 bases and J gave up 7 bases, with 12 bases separating them. Germline V gives CDR1 DFQATT, CDR2 SNEGSKA (reference sequence).

This clonotype showed up many times. V and J are TRBV7-9 and TRBJ1-6, with D perhaps TRBD1 (5 bases). CDR3 length: 16 amino acids. V was pared by 2 bases and J by 10 bases, with 18 bases between. Germline V gives CDR1 SEHNR, CDR2 FQNEAQ (reference sequence). CDR3 amino acids: CASSLSRERAGSPLHF. As DNA, the CDR3 is TGTGCCAGCAGCTTAAGCAGGGAACGGGCAGGGTCACCCCTCCACTTT.

This chain uses TRBV2 with TRBJ1-6; the D is unclear. The CDR3 consists of 16 residues. Trimming cost V 4 bases and J 9 bases, with 19 bases left between them. Germline loops: CDR1 SNHLY, CDR2 FYNNEI. CDR3 protein: CASSAREEGFGSPLHF. For the CDR3, the DNA is TGTGCCAGCAGTGCTAGAGAGGAGGGTTTTGGTTCACCCCTCCACTTT.

The CDR3 is CASSSGTASSGNTIYF. The CDR3 DNA sequence: TGCGCCAGCAGCTCCGGGACAGCCTCCTCTGGAAACACCATATATTTT. This chain links TRBV5-1 with TRBJ1-3; 7 nucleotides align to TRBD1. Germline CDR1 is SGHRS and CDR2 is YFSETQ. J lost 0 bases, V lost 3 bases, and 6 bases had no gene match. The CDR3 has 16 amino acids.